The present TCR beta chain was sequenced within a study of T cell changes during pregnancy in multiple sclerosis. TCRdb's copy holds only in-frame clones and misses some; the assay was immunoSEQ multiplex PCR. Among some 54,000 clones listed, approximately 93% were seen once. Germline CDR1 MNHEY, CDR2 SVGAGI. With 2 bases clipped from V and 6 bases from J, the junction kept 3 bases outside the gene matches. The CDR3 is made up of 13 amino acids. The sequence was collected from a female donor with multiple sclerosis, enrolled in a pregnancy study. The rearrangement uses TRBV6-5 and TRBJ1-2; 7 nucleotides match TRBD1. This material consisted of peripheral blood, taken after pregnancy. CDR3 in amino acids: CASSYEGADGYTF. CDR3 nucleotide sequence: TGTGCCAGCAGTTACGAGGGGGCGGATGGCTACACCTTC.